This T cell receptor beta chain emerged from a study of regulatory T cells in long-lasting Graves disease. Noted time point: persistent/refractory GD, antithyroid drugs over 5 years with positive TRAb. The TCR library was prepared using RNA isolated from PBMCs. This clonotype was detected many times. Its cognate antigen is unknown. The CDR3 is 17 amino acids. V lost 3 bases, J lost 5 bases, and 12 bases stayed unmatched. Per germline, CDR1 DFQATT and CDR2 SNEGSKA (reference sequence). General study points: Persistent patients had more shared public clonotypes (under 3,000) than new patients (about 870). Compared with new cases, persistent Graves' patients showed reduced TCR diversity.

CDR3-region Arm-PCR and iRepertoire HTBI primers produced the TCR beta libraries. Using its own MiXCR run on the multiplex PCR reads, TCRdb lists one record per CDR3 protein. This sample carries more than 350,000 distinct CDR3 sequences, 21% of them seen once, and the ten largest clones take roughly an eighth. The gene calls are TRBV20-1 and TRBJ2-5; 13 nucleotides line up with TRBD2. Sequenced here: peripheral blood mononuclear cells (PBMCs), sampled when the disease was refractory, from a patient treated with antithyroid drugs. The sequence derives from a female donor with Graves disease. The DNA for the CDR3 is TGCAGTGCTAGCCCCCTACTAGCGGGAGGGCGGGGGGAGACCCAGTACTTC. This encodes CSASPLLAGGRGETQYF.